The source of this TCR beta chain is a study of cytomegalovirus exposure and HLA in healthy donors. Notes on the study in general: It was shown in a later analysis that HLA-associated TCR beta chains were more clonally expanded than other, equally common chains. The likely origin of a cluster of highly shared sequence variants was a sequencing artifact. Earlier findings revealed that most TCR beta V segments proved productive either about 87% or about 30% of the time.

Use of 60 Vbeta and 13 Jbeta primers characterized the PCR. The data were produced by immunoSEQ multiplex PCR, yet TCRdb's version contains in-frame clones alone and is incomplete. The repertoire consists of roughly 110,000 clones, with over 65% occurring once and the leading ten covering roughly 2.6%. The CDR3 has 13 amino acids. The V and J ends lost 5 bases and 2 bases respectively, with 9 bases between them. Germline V gene data show CDR1 as MNHEY and CDR2 as SMNVEV (reference sequence). Concerning this clone itself: Its target is unknown.

The chain carries TRBV27 and TRBJ1-1, with a weak D call TRBD1 (6 bases). This sequence originates from a female donor in good health and CMV-seronegative. The sample taken for sequencing was PBMCs. In DNA, the CDR3 is TGTGCCAGCAGTCGACAGGACAACACTGAAGCTTTCTTT. Amino acid sequence: CASSRQDNTEAFF.